Listed here is a single T cell receptor (beta chain). The antigen is not known. This specimen belongs to a study of identifying expanded T cells in peripheral blood. Findings of the study overall: Two-week clone count variance significantly increased as total template count grew.

The V and J ends lost 6 bases and 2 bases respectively, with 14 bases between them. The CDR3 loop spans 15 amino acids. Germline lookup yields CDR1 MDHEN and CDR2 SYDVKM. No infections or other immune events were documented during collection. Clones were read by immunoSEQ multiplex PCR, and TCRdb kept only the in-frame ones, dropping some. The sample has 85,000 to 95,000 clones; roughly 86% are singletons. The material sequenced was blood. The receptor comes from a person between 18 and 75 years old in good health. This chain connects TRBV28 to TRBJ1-5, with D perhaps matching TRBD1 (6 bases). CDR3 bases: TGTGCCAGCAGGCCTTTGACAGGCGGCAATCAGCCCCAGCATTTT. As protein: CASRPLTGGNQPQHF.